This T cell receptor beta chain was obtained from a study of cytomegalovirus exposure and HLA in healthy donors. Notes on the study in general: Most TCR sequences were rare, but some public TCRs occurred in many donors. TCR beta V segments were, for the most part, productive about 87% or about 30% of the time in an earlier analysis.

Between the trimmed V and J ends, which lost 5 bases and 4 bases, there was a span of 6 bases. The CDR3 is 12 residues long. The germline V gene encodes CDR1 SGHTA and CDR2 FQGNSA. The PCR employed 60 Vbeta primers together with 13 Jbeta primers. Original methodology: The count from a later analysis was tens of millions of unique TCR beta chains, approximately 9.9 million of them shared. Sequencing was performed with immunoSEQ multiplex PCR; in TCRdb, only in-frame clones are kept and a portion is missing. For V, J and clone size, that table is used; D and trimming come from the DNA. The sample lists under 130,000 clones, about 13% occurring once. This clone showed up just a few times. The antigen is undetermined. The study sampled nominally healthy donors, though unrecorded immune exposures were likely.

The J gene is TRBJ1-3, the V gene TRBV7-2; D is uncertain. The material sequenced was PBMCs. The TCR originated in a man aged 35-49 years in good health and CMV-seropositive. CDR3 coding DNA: TGTGCCAGCAGCCCCCTGGGAAACACCATATATTTT. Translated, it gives CASSPLGNTIYF.